Detailed here is one T cell receptor beta chain. V shed 5 bases and J shed 4 bases, with 14 bases lying between them. Germline loops: CDR1 LNHDA, CDR2 SQIVND (reference sequence). This CDR3 region has 14 residues. This sample was included in a study of blood T cell repertoires in COVID-19. In the study overall: The samples span acute and convalescent COVID-19 from the United States, Italy and Spain. From T cells, B-cell-depleted T cells, or PBMCs came the material, which was cDNA or gDNA.

In the original workflow: Amplification of reference gene primers provided the estimated nucleated cell counts. Sequencing used immunoSEQ multiplex PCR; TCRdb keeps in-frame clones, though not all of them. V and J calls plus clone size are reproduced from that table; the DNA served to infer D and trimming. The sample includes tens of thousands of clones, approximately 84% of them seen just once. The sequenced sample was peripheral blood. The origin of this receptor is a man aged 80 or over with active or convalescent COVID-19. The chain uses TRBV19 and TRBJ1-1; D unresolved. The CDR3 DNA is TGTGCCAGTAGTCCGGAAGGTCGCGGCACTGAAGCTTTCTTT. Residues: CASSPEGRGTEAFF.